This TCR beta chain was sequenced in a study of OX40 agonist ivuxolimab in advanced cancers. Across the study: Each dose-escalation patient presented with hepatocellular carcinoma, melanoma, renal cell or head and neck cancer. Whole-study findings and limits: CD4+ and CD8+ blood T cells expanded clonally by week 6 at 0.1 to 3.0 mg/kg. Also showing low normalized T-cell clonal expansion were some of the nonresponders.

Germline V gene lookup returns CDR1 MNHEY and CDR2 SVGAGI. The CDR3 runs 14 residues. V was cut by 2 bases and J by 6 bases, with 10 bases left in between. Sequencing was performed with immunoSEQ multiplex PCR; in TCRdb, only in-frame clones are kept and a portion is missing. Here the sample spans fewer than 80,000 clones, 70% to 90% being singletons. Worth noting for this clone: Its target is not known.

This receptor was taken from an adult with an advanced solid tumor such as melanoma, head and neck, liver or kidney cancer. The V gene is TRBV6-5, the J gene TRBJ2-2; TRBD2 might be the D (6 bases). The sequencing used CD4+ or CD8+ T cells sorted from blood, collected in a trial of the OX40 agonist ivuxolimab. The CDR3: CASSYTSPPGELFF. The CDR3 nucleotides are TGTGCCAGCAGTTACACTAGCCCCCCCGGGGAGCTGTTTTTT.